Listed below are T cell receptor beta chains from one sample, sequenced in a study of molecular identifiers for immune sequencing clone quantification. MiXCR, applied by TCRdb to the PCR reads, yields one record per CDR3 protein. The sample consists of some 650,000 distinct CDR3 sequences, around 20% of them appearing once. Sequencing was carried out using naive CD8+ T cells from blood, with Jurkat cell RNA spiked in. Every receptor here comes from a human donor in good health. Some libraries in this study had Jurkat cell RNA spiked in. Each CDR3 is given with its conserved first and last residue. A D gene is named only where the DNA matches it firmly. Size is stated as once, few or many counts, or a class when the clone is expanded.

>TRBJ2-7|TRBD2|many|14|TRBV4-3
TGCGCCAGCAGCCAAGCGCGGGGGGCCTACGAGCAGTACTTC
CASSQARGAYEQYF
>TRBJ2-1|TRBD2|few|19|TRBV12-3/TRBV12-4
TGTGCCAGCAGTTTAGCTAGCGGGGGGGCCGGCACTTTAAACAATGAGCAGTTCTTC
CASSLASGGAGTLNNEQFF
>TRBJ1-2|TRBD1|many|16|TRBV7-2
TGTGCCAGCAGTTTATCTCCGACAGGGGTTCCCTATGGCTACACCTTC
CASSLSPTGVPYGYTF
>TRBJ2-3|-|many|14|TRBV11-2
TGTGCCAGCAGCGATCCACTAGAGGCAGATACGCAGTATTTT
CASSDPLEADTQYF
>TRBJ2-1|TRBD2|few|12|TRBV29-1
TGCAGCGTTGCACTAGCGGGAGAGGAGCAGTTCTTC
CSVALAGEEQFF
>TRBJ2-7|TRBD2|many|16|TRBV20-1
TGCAGTGCTGGGGGGGGACCGGGACTAGCGTCCAGAGAGCAGTACTTC
CSAGGGPGLASREQYF
>TRBJ2-7|TRBD1|few|15|TRBV20-1
TGCAGTGCTCCGGGGGACAGGGTATTTTCTTACGAGCAGTACTTC
CSAPGDRVFSYEQYF
>TRBJ2-7|-|many|15|TRBV12-3/TRBV12-4
TGTGCCAGCAGTCTGGGAGTGGGACTCACGTACGAGCAGTACTTC
CASSLGVGLTYEQYF
>TRBJ2-3|-|many|16|TRBV7-2
TGTGCCAGCAGCTCTGAACGGGGGGCACCCACAGATACGCAGTATTTT
CASSSERGAPTDTQYF
>TRBJ1-1|-|many|13|TRBV20-1
TGCAGTGCTAGAGGGCGGGCATACACTGAAGCTTTCTTT
CSARGRAYTEAFF